This T cell receptor beta chain was documented in a study of brain T cells in children with intractable seizures. Concerning this clone: Its antigen remains unknown.

The table came from immunoSEQ multiplex PCR; TCRdb's copy has only in-frame clones and leaves some out. In the table there are 340,000 or so clones, 93% of which are singletons. Germline V gene sequence: CDR1 MGHRA, CDR2 YSYEKL. The CDR3 loop spans 18 amino acids. The V and J ends lost 3 bases and 4 bases respectively, with 21 bases between them. Study results and caveats: Pre- and post-surgery blood differed in depth, so pre-surgery absences may be undersampling.

Time point given: blood from clinic visit 5 months post-surgery; TSC patient then seizure free. The sequenced cases were selected for having the highest brain T cell transcript signatures. Patients received at least one anti-epileptic drug before surgery. The gene calls are TRBV4-1 and TRBJ1-4; tentative D call: TRBD1 (5 bases). This TCR came from a boy younger than two with tuberous sclerosis and intractable seizures. The sample consisted of peripheral blood, taken less than 6 months after surgery. The CDR3 region has the DNA TGCGCCAGCAGCCAGGTGAACAGCTGGGACTCAGTTAATGAAAAACTGTTTTTT. The encoded protein is CASSQVNSWDSVNEKLFF.